This T cell receptor (beta chain) was sequenced in a study of CD8 T cells in Susac syndrome. Random hexamers were used to reverse transcribe the RNA input (roughly 0.5 to 1 ug). TCRdb redid the calling of the immunoSEQ multiplex PCR reads with MiXCR, one entry per CDR3 protein. The sample contains approximately 110,000 distinct CDR3 sequences, approximately 93% of which appear only once. V lost 4 bases to trimming and J lost 9 bases, with 21 bases between them. The CDR3 contains 16 residues. Germline-derived CDR1 and CDR2 are SEHNR and FQNEAQ (reference sequence). The TCR was taken from a human donor with multiple sclerosis. The V and J genes are TRBV7-9 and TRBJ2-2; D gene uncertain. Material for sequencing was CD8+ T cells from PBMCs. DNA of the CDR3: TGTGCCAGCAGCTCCCACACGGGCCCTTCGGACCGGGAGCTGTTTTTT. The encoded protein is CASSSHTGPSDRELFF.